The next 7 T cell receptor beta chains were all read from a single sample in a study of T cell responses to AZD1222 COVID-19 vaccine. Libraries were prepared by immunoSEQ multiplex PCR; TCRdb keeps only in-frame clonotypes and omits some of them. The sample lists 150,000 to 160,000 clones, 75% to 90% occurring once. Source: peripheral blood, taken after recovery from COVID-19. The source is an adult who had recovered from COVID-19.

The chain combines TRBV5-1 with TRBJ2-7, with 9 bases aligning to TRBD1. CDR3 length: 14 amino acids. CDR1 and CDR2 (germline): SGHRS, YFSETQ. V lost 7 bases and J lost 5; bases outside the gene matches: 10. The CDR3 nucleotides are TGCGCCAGCGTCCCGGGACAGGGTACCGACGAGCAGTACTTC. Translated: CASVPGQGTDEQYF.

This clone has only a few counts. This chain uses TRBV28 with TRBJ1-1; D perhaps matches TRBD1 (5 bases). The CDR3 sequence is 15 residues long. Germline V gives CDR1 MDHEN, CDR2 SYDVKM. Deletions cut 6 bases from V and 0 bases from J, with 14 bases between. In nucleotides, the CDR3 is TGTGCCAGCAGCTCGGGGGTTATGGTGAACACTGAAGCTTTCTTT. Translation: CASSSGVMVNTEAFF.

CDR3 DNA sequence: TGTGCCAGCAACCCCAGGGGGATCTCCTACGAGCAGTACTTC. Amino acids: CASNPRGISYEQYF. The chain has TRBV6-2 or TRBV6-3 and TRBJ2-7; 7 positions match TRBD1. The CDR3 length is 14 residues. V lost 7 bases and J lost 0; bases outside the gene matches: 6. Germline loops: CDR1 MNHEY, CDR2 SVGEGT.

The J gene is TRBJ2-1, the V gene TRBV18; 7 bases line up with TRBD1. CDR3 length: 13 amino acids. Germline V gene data show CDR1 as KGHSH and CDR2 as LQKENI. Trimming at V came to 4 bases and at J to 9 bases, leaving 6 bases not matched to a gene. Here the CDR3 reads CASSLEQGSEQFF. The CDR3 nucleotides are TGTGCCAGCTCACTTGAACAGGGGAGTGAGCAGTTCTTC.

V usage is TRBV11-1 and J usage is TRBJ1-6; D perhaps matches TRBD1 (5 bases). The CDR3 runs to 14 residues. Trimming cost V 3 bases and J 7 bases, with 10 bases left between them. CDR1 is SGHAT and CDR2 is FQDESV in the germline V gene (reference sequence). CDR3 sequence reads: CASSLGVGNSPLHF. The CDR3, as DNA: TGTGCCAGCAGCTTGGGGGTCGGGAATTCACCCCTCCACTTT.

This chain links TRBV19 with TRBJ1-5; D not certain. The CDR3 runs 12 residues. Trimming removed 3 bases from V and 2 bases from J, with 2 bases in between. Per germline, CDR1 LNHDA and CDR2 SQIVND (reference sequence). The CDR3 DNA follows: TGTGCCAGTAGTATGCGCAATCAGCCCCAGCATTTT. This sequence encodes CASSMRNQPQHF.

V is TRBV19 and J is TRBJ1-1; possibly TRBD1 for D (6 bases). Trimming stripped 7 bases from V and 5 bases from J, with 20 bases between. CDR3 size: 15 residues. The germline V gene encodes CDR1 LNHDA and CDR2 SQIVND (reference sequence). The CDR3: CASNPKNRVRTEAFF. DNA of the CDR3: TGTGCCAGTAACCCGAAGAACAGGGTACGGACTGAAGCTTTCTTT. Together with reference TRBV19 and TRBJ1-1, the CDR3 gives the full variable domain: DGGITQSPKYLFRKEGQNVTLSCEQNLNHDAMYWYRQDPGQGLRLIYYSQIVNDFQKGDIAEGYSVSREKKESFPLTVTSAQKNPTAFYLCASNPKNRVRTEAFFGQGTRLTVV.